Listed below are T cell receptor beta chains from one sample, sequenced in a study of blood T cell repertoires in COVID-19. TCRdb's copy holds only in-frame clones and misses some; the assay was immunoSEQ multiplex PCR. This sample has 55,000 to 60,000 clones; 76% occur once, and the top ten carry approximately 20%. The sample consisted of peripheral blood. Every receptor here comes from a man aged 45 to 65 with active or convalescent COVID-19. Each CDR3 is given with its conserved first and last residue. A D gene is named only where the DNA matches it firmly. Some rows have no size entry. The others give once, few or many, or a class for an expanded clone.

j_call clone_size d_call v_call cdr3_nt cdr3_aa
TRBJ2-7 few TRBD2 TRBV27 TGTGCCAGCAGAGCTAGCGGGGGACTATCTCTGGGTGCGCAGTACTTC CASRASGGLSLGAQYF
TRBJ2-3 - TRBD2 TRBV6-5 TGTGCCAGCAGTTACGGCGGGGGGAATACGCAGTATTTT CASSYGGGNTQYF
TRBJ1-1 few - TRBV5-1 TGCGCCAGCAGCGCACCACAGGGAACTGAAGCTTTCTTT CASSAPQGTEAFF
TRBJ1-6 once - TRBV11-2 TGTGCCAGCATTAACTCCTATAATTCACCCCTCCACTTT CASINSYNSPLHF
TRBJ1-1 - - TRBV11-2 TGTGCCAGCAGCTTAGTTACGGGAGGTAACACTGAAGCTTTCTTT CASSLVTGGNTEAFF
TRBJ1-2 medium-sized - TRBV7-2 TGTGCCAGCAGCCCGGGGGGAGGGGGATTTGGCTACACCTTC CASSPGGGGFGYTF
TRBJ1-6 - - TRBV2 TGTGCCAGCAGCTCCCGGTCGAGGGAATCACCCCTCCACTTT CASSSRSRESPLHF
TRBJ2-3 - - TRBV7-9 TGTGCCAGCAGCCCCGCGTTCAGCGGGTGGGGGGATACGCAGTATTTT CASSPAFSGWGDTQYF
TRBJ2-2 few - TRBV24-1 TGTGCCACCAGTGAAAGAGAGACCGGGGAGCTGTTTTTT CATSERETGELFF
TRBJ1-2 once - TRBV6-6 TGTGCCAGCAGTTACTCCCAAGGGGACTATGGCTACACCTTC CASSYSQGDYGYTF
TRBJ1-6 - TRBD1 TRBV27 TGTGCCAGCACCGACAGGGGATTTAGTTCACCCCTCCACTTT CASTDRGFSSPLHF